Listed here is a single T cell receptor beta chain. The antigen is unknown. Time point indicated: week 5, during vaccination. Vaccination comprised doses that each held 300 ug of mutant IDH1 20-mer peptide, plus topical imiquimod. The data are from a study of a mutant IDH1 vaccine in newly diagnosed glioma. Study results and limitations: There seemed to be no relation between pseudoprogression and changes in top peripheral T cell clonotypes.

Only in-frame clones appear in the TCRdb table, and some are missing; sequencing was by immunoSEQ multiplex PCR. This sample carries 50,000 to 60,000 clones, around 78% of them seen once, and the ten largest clones take approximately 5.2%. The CDR3 has 13 residues. Looked up from germline, CDR1 is GTSNPN and CDR2 is SVGIG (reference sequence). Trimming took 3 bases from V and 2 from J, leaving 10 bases between them. This clonotype originated in a man aged 50 to 59 with glioma. This rearrangement joins TRBV30 to TRBJ1-2; weak D call: TRBD1 (5 bases). Sequenced material: PBMCs, taken from a glioma patient whose treatment included an IDH1 peptide vaccine. CDR3 nucleotides: TGTGCCTGGAGCCGGGACCTGAACTATGGCTACACCTTC. Translating gives CAWSRDLNYGYTF.